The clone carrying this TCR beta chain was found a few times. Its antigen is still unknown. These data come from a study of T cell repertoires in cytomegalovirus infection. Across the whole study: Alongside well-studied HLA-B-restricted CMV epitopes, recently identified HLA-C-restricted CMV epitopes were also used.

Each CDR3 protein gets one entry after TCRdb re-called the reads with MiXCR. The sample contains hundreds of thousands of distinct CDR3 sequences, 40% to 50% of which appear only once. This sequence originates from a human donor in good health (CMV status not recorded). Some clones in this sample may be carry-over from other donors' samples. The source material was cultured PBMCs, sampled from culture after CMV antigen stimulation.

DNA of the CDR3: TGTGCCAGCAGCTTAGGGGGAAGGTACGATGAGCAGTTCTTC. Translating it yields CASSLGGRYDEQFF. The chain carries TRBV7-2 and TRBJ2-1; D is uncertain. V was cut by 1 base and J by 8 bases, with 12 bases left in between. The CDR3 has 14 amino acids. Germline lookup yields CDR1 SGHTA and CDR2 FQGNSA.